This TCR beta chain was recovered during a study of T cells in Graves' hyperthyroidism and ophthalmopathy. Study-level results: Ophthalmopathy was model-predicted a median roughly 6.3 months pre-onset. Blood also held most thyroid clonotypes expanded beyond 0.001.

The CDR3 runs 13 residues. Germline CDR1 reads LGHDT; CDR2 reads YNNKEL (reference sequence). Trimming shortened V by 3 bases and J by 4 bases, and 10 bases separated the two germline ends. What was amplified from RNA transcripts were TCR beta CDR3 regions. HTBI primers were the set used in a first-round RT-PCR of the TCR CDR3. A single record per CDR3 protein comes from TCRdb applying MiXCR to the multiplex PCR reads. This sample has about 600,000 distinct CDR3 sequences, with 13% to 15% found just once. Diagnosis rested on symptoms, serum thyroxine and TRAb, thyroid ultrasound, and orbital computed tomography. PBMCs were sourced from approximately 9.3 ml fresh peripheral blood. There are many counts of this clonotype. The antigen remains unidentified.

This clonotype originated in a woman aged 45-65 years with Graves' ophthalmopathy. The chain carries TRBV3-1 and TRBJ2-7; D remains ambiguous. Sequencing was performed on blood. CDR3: CASSQVLLYEQYF. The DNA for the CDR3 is TGTGCCAGCAGCCAGGTTCTTCTGTACGAGCAGTACTTC.